A single sample gave rise to the 15 T cell receptor beta chains below, sequenced in a study of blood T cell repertoires in COVID-19. Generated by immunoSEQ multiplex PCR, the TCRdb table keeps only in-frame clones and is missing some. The data show about 250,000 clones, 88% seen once. Sequencing was carried out using peripheral blood. The source is a woman in her thirties with acute or convalescent COVID-19.

J is TRBJ2-7 and V is TRBV7-9; the D is unclear. The germline V and J ends were trimmed by 7 bases and 2 bases, with 12 bases remaining between them. CDR1 and CDR2 (germline): SEHNR, FQNEAQ (reference sequence). CDR3 length: 13 residues. The CDR3 here is CASTKGAPYEQYF. The CDR3 bases are TGTGCCAGCACCAAGGGCGCGCCCTACGAGCAGTACTTC.

This clone has a single count. The chain is built from TRBV5-1 and TRBJ2-1; TRBD2 agrees at 7 bases. Germline-derived CDR1 and CDR2 are SGHRS and YFSETQ. The CDR3 spans 16 residues. The J segment lost 2 bases and the V segment lost 0 bases, leaving 5 bases of the junction unmatched. The CDR3 nucleotides are TGCGCCAGCAGCTTGGTTTCGGGAGGCGCCTACAATGAGCAGTTCTTC. This translates into CASSLVSGGAYNEQFF.

This clone has more than one count but fewer than ten. V is TRBV19 and J is TRBJ1-6; 10 bases match TRBD1. Germline V CDR1 and CDR2: LNHDA, SQIVND (reference sequence). The CDR3 extends over 15 amino acids. The V segment lost 3 bases and the J segment 8 bases; nucleotides outside the gene matches: 4. DNA of the CDR3: TGTGCCAGTAGTATCCTCGGACAGGGGGATTCACCCCTCCACTTT. Translated, it gives CASSILGQGDSPLHF.

The table lists this clone with a count of one. This sequence joins TRBV9 and TRBJ1-1, with D tentatively TRBD1 (6 bases). This CDR3 comprises 14 residues. Germline V gene data show CDR1 as SGDLS and CDR2 as YYNGEE. Trimming stripped 0 bases from V and 4 bases from J, with 10 bases between. The CDR3 region has the DNA TGTGCCAGCAGCGTAGCGGGGGGGGCCACTGAAGCTTTCTTT. Its translation: CASSVAGGATEAFF.

The chain has TRBV9 and TRBJ2-2, with 8 nucleotides matching TRBD1. Trimming removed 1 base from V and 4 bases from J; junction bases left unmatched: 12. The CDR3 spans 18 residues. Germline loops: CDR1 SGDLS, CDR2 YYNGEE. CDR3 residues: CASSVPPDAGQGTGELFF. DNA of the CDR3: TGTGCCAGCAGCGTACCCCCGGACGCTGGACAGGGCACCGGGGAGCTGTTTTTT. Complete variable domain (other parts from reference TRBV9 and TRBJ2-2): DSGVTQTPKHLITATGQRVTLRCSPRSGDLSVYWYQQSLDQGLQFLIQYYNGEERAKGNILERFSAQQFPDLHSELNLSSLELGDSALYFCASSVPPDAGQGTGELFFGEGSRLTVL.

The chain joins TRBV18 to TRBJ1-3; TRBD1 is a possible D gene (6 bases). V gave up 3 bases and J gave up 2 bases, with 8 bases separating them. The germline gives CDR1 KGHSH, CDR2 LQKENI. The CDR3 is made up of 14 amino acids. CDR3 in amino acids: CASSPQGPGNTIYF. The CDR3 DNA sequence: TGTGCCAGCTCACCCCAGGGGCCTGGAAACACCATATATTTT.

The rearrangement uses TRBV6-2 or TRBV6-3 and TRBJ2-7, with 11 bases fitting TRBD2. Germline trimming cut 4 bases from V and 1 base from J; bases unmatched to any gene: 3. This CDR3 has 15 amino acids. CDR1 and CDR2 (germline): MNHEY, SVGEGT. The CDR3 region has the DNA TGTGCCAGCAGTTGGGGACTAGCGGTTTCCTACGAGCAGTACTTC. Amino acid sequence: CASSWGLAVSYEQYF.

The J gene is TRBJ1-2, the V gene TRBV19; TRBD1 agrees at 8 bases. Trimming cost V 5 bases and J 3 bases; bases outside gene matches: 11. Germline values: CDR1 LNHDA, CDR2 SQIVND (reference sequence). This CDR3 is built from 16 residues. The CDR3 DNA sequence: TGTGCCAGTAGTGCGGGCGACAGGGGCGCTCACTATGGCTACACCTTC. Translated, it gives CASSAGDRGAHYGYTF.

The gene calls are TRBV9 and TRBJ2-5; maybe TRBD1 (5 bases). V lost 3 bases and J lost 7, with 13 bases in between. The CDR3 has 13 amino acids. Germline V gives CDR1 SGDLS, CDR2 YYNGEE. CDR3 in DNA: TGTGCCAGCAGCGATGGGGCCGTTCGGACCCAGTACTTC. Encoded protein: CASSDGAVRTQYF.

This rearrangement joins TRBV3-1 (or the pseudogene TRBV3-2) to TRBJ2-2; the match to TRBD2 covers 14 bases. V trimming: 0 bases; J trimming: 6 bases; junction bases outside the gene matches: 6. Germline V gives CDR1 LGHDT, CDR2 YNNKEL (reference sequence). The CDR3 totals 18 residues. CDR3 DNA: TGTGCCAGCAGCCAAGAGGGACTAGCGGGAGTACTTGCCGGGGAGCTGTTTTTT. This gives the protein CASSQEGLAGVLAGELFF.

The rearrangement joins TRBV6-2 or TRBV6-3 to TRBJ1-2, with D tentatively TRBD1 (6 bases). The CDR3 length is 14 residues. CDR1 is MNHEY, CDR2 SVGEGT, per germline. Trimming pared 5 bases from V and 4 bases from J, leaving 14 bases between. Here the CDR3 DNA reads TGTGCCAGCAGTCTCCCCGACAGGCGCTATGGCTACACCTTC. This encodes CASSLPDRRYGYTF.

V and J are TRBV6-5 and TRBJ2-1; 8 nucleotides match TRBD2. Germline loops: CDR1 MNHEY, CDR2 SVGAGI. J gave up 5 bases and V 2 bases, and 8 bases lay outside the gene matches. There are 16 residues in the CDR3. The CDR3 sequence: CASSYGRGGRNNEQFF. CDR3 bases: TGTGCCAGCAGTTACGGCCGGGGGGGGCGCAACAATGAGCAGTTCTTC.

The V call is TRBV25-1, the J call TRBJ1-6; D perhaps matches TRBD1 (5 bases). CDR3 length: 15 amino acids. Per the germline V gene, CDR1 is MGHDK and CDR2 is SYGVNS. V lost 5 bases, J lost 8 bases, and 16 bases lay in between. CDR3 nucleotide sequence: TGTGCCAGCAGTCCTCCGACAGTTATGGATTCACCCCTCCACTTT. Translated: CASSPPTVMDSPLHF.

Concerning this clone: One junction end disagrees with the germline gene, perhaps due to a read error. The J gene is TRBJ2-1, the V gene TRBV7-7; D might be TRBD2 (6 bases). The CDR3 contains 14 residues. Germline loops: CDR1 SSHAT, CDR2 FNYEAQ (reference sequence). CDR3 residues: CASSRSGWGNEQFF. The DNA of the CDR3 is TGTGCTAGCAGCCGTAGCGGTTGGGGGAATGAGCAGTTCTTC.

The chain uses TRBV27 and TRBJ1-1, with D possibly being TRBD1 (5 bases). The V gene's germline CDR1 is MNHEY and CDR2 SMNVEV (reference sequence). The CDR3 totals 12 residues. V gave up 8 bases and J gave up 7 bases, with 14 bases separating them. The DNA of the CDR3 is TGTGCCAGCCCCTGGGGGGACCTTGAAGCTTTCTTT. Translation gives CASPWGDLEAFF.